This T cell receptor (beta chain) derives from a study of T cells in Graves' hyperthyroidism and ophthalmopathy. Amplification yielded TCR beta CDR3 regions, with RNA transcripts as the source. First-round RT-PCR with HTBI primers amplified the TCR CDR3 region. From the multiplex PCR reads, TCRdb called clonotypes with MiXCR, one entry per CDR3 protein. The sample contains hundreds of thousands of distinct CDR3 sequences, 40% to 55% of which appear only once. From germline, CDR1 is SEHNR and CDR2 FQNEAQ (reference sequence). V was pared by 2 bases and J by 5 bases, with 15 bases between. The CDR3 spans 15 residues.

The V call is TRBV7-9, the J call TRBJ1-2, with D unclear. The sample comprised peripheral blood or thyroid tissue (not recorded which). The TCR comes from an adult man with Graves' disease, either hyperthyroidism or ophthalmopathy (not recorded which). The CDR3 DNA reads TGTGCCAGCAGCTTAACGACCGACCACCTATATGGCTACACCTTC. Protein: CASSLTTDHLYGYTF.